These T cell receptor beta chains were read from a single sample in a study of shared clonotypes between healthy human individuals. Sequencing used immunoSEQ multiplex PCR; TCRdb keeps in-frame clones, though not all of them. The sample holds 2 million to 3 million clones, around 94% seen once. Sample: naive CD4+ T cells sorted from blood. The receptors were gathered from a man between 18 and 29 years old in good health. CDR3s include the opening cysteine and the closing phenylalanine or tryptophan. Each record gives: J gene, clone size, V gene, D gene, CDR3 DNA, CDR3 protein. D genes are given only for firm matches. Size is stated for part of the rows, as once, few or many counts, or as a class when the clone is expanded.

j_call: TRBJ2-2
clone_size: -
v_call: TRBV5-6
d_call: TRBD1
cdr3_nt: TGTGCCAGCAGCTCGACAGGGGGTTTGGGGGAGCTGTTTTTT
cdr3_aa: CASSSTGGLGELFF

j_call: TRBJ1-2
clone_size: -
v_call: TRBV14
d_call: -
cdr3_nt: TGTGCCAGCAGGCCCAGCGGGACACAATCCTATGGCTACACCTTC
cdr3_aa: CASRPSGTQSYGYTF

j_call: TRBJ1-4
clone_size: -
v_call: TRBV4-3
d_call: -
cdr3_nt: TGCGCCAGCAGCCTTATCCAGGAGAGAAATGAAAAACTGTTTTTT
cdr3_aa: CASSLIQERNEKLFF

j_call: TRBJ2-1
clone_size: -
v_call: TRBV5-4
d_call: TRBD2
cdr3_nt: TGTGCCAGCAGCTCCGAGCGGGAGGGCTCCTACAATGAGCAGTTCTTC
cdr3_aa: CASSSEREGSYNEQFF

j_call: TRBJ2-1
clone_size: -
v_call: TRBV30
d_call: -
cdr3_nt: TGTGCCTGGAGTGTTGGAGGGAGTGGCAATGAGCAGTTCTTC
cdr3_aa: CAWSVGGSGNEQFF

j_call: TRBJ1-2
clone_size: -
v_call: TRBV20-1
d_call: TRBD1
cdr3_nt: TGCAGCTCCGGGACAGGGGATGGCTACACCTTC
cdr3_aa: CSSGTGDGYTF

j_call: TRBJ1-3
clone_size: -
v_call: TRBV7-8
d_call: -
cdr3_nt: TGTGCCAGCAGCGAATTCGGACGGGGAAACACCATATATTTT
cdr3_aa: CASSEFGRGNTIYF

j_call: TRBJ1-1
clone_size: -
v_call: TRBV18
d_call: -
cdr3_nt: TGTGCCAGCTCACCACAGCCCTTGAACACTGAAGCTTTCTTT
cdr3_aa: CASSPQPLNTEAFF

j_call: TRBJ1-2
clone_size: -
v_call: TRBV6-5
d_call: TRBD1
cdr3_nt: TGTGCCAGCAGTTTCGACAGGGTGAAATATGGCTACACCTTC
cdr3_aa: CASSFDRVKYGYTF

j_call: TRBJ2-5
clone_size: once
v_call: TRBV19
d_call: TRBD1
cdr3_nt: TGTGCCAGTGGGCCACGTAGCTCAGGGGGCCAAGAGACCCAGTACTTC
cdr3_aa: CASGPRSSGGQETQYF

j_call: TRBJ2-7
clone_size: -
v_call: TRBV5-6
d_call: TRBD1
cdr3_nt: TGTGCCAGCAGCTCGACCCCGACAGGGGGGGGCTACGAGCAGTACTTC
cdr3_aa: CASSSTPTGGGYEQYF

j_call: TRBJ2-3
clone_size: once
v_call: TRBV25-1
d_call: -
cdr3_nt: TGTGCCAGCAGTGAGTTCATACAAGCCGCTAGCACAGATACGCAGTATTTT
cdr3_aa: CASSEFIQAASTDTQYF

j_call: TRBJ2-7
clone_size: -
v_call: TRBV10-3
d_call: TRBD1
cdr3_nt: TGTGCCATCACCACCGCGGACAGGCAGAGCTCCTACGAGCAGTACTTC
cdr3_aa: CAITTADRQSSYEQYF

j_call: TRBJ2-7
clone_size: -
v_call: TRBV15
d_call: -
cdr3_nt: TGTGCCACCAGCAGAGGAGGGACCATCTCCTACGAGCAGTACTTC
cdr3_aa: CATSRGGTISYEQYF

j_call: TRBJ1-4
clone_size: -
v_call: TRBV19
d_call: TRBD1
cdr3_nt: TGTGCCAGCGGGGAACAGGGGGCCTATGAAAAACTGTTTTTT
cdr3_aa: CASGEQGAYEKLFF

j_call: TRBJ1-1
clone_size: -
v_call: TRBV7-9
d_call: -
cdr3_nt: TGTGCCAGCACCGAATCGGCAGGCATGAACACTGAAGCTTTCTTT
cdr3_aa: CASTESAGMNTEAFF

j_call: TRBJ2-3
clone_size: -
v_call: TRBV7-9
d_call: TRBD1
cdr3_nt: TGTGCCAGCAGCTTAACGCCACTTCGGACAGGGCCTGGCACAGATACGCAGTATTTT
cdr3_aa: CASSLTPLRTGPGTDTQYF

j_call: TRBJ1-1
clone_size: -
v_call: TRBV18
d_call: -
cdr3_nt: TGTGCCAGCTCACCGAACAGTGGGGCGATCGCCACTGAAGCTTTCTTT
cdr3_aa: CASSPNSGAIATEAFF

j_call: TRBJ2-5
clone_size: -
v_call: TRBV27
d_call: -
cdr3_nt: TGTGCCAGCAGTTTATCTGGGGGGAGGGGGGCCCAGTACTTC
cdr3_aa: CASSLSGGRGAQYF

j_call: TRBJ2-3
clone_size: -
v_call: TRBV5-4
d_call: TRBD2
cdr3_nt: TGTGCCAGCAGCCTACCGGGACTAGCGGGGGCAAGCACAGATACGCAATATTTT
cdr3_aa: CASSLPGLAGASTDTQYF

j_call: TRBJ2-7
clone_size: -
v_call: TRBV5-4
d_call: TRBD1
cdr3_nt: TGTGCCAGCAGCTTGATAGGACAGGGGGCTTACGAGCAGTACTTC
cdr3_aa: CASSLIGQGAYEQYF

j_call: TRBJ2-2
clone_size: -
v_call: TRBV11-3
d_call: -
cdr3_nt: TGTGCCAGCAGCTTAGATTCGGGGACCTTCACCGGGGAGCTGTTTTTT
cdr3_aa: CASSLDSGTFTGELFF

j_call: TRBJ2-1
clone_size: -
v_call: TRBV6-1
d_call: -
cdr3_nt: TGTGCCAGCACCTCAAGTAAGGGCCGGTACAATGAGCAGTTCTTC
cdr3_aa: CASTSSKGRYNEQFF

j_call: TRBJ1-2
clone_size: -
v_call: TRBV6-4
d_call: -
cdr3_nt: TGTGCCAGCAGTGACAACAGCCGAGGCTACACCTTC
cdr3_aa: CASSDNSRGYTF

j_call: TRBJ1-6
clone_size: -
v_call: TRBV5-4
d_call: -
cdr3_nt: TGTGCCAGCGGGGAGGGCAGTGCCTATAATTCACCCCTCCACTTT
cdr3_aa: CASGEGSAYNSPLHF

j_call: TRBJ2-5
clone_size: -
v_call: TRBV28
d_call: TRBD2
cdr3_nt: TGTGCCAGCAGTCAACAGCGGGGGGGCCGGGAGACCCAGTACTTC
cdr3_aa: CASSQQRGGRETQYF

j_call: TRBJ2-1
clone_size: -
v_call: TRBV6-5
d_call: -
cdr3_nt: TGTGCCAGCAGTTACTCTCCCATATCACGTTCGCAGTTCTTC
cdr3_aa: CASSYSPISRSQFF

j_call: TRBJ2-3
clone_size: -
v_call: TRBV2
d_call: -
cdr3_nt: TGTGCCAGTTTGCCGAGGGAGTCCTGGGATACGCAGTATTTT
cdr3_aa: CASLPRESWDTQYF

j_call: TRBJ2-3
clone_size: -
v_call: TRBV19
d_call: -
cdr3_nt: TGTGCCAGTAGTAAGTACGGAGATACGCAGTATTTT
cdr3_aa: CASSKYGDTQYF

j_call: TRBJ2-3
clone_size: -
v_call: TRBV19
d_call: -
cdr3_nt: TGTGCCAGTAGTCCGACAAGGTCTAGCACAGATACGCAGTATTTT
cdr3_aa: CASSPTRSSTDTQYF

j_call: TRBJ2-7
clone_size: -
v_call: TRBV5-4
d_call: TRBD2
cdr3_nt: TGTGCCAGCAGTTTAGGTGGGGGGGATTACTACGAGCAGTACTTC
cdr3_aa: CASSLGGGDYYEQYF

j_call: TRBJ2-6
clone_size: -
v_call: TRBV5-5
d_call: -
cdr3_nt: TGTGCCAGCAGCTTGGACATCGAGGAGACTTTC
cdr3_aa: CASSLDIEETF

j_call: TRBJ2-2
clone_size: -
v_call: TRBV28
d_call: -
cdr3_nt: TGTGCCAGCAGTTTGAGGGGGGGCGGCACCGGGGAGCTGTTTTTT
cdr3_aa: CASSLRGGGTGELFF

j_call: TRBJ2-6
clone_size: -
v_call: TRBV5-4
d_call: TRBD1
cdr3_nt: TGTGCCAGCGGACAGGGGAAGGGCTCTGGGGCCAACGTCCTGACTTTC
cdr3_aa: CASGQGKGSGANVLTF

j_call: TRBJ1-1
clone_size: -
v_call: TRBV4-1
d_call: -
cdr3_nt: TGCGCCAGCAGCCAAGATCCCGCCCAGGGCAGACAAGAAGCTTTCTTT
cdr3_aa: CASSQDPAQGRQEAFF

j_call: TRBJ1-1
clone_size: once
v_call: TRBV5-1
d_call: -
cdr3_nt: TGCGCCAGCAGCTTAGGGGAGGGCACTGAAGCTTTCTTT
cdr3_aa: CASSLGEGTEAFF

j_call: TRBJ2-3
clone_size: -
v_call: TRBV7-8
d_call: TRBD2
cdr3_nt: TGTGCCAGCCATCGTAGGTCACTAGCGGGGCCTAGCACAGATACGCAGTATTTT
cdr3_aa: CASHRRSLAGPSTDTQYF

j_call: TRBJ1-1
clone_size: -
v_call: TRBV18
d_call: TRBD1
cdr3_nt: TGTGCCAGCTCACCGAACCGACAGGGGGGAACTGAAGCTTTCTTT
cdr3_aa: CASSPNRQGGTEAFF

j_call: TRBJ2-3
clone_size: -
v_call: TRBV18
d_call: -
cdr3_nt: TGTGCCAGCTCTCCGGGGCCAACCACAGATACGCAGTATTTT
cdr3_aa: CASSPGPTTDTQYF

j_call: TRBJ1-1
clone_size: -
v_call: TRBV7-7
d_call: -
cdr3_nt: TGTGCTAGCAAGTTCGCAGAGAACACTGAAGCTTTCTTT
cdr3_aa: CASKFAENTEAFF

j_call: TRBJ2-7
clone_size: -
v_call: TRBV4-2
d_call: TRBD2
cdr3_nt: TGTGCCAGCAGCCAAGATCGGACTAGCGGGATCTACGAGCAGTACTTC
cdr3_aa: CASSQDRTSGIYEQYF

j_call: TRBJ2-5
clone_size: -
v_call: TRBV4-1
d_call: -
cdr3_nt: TGCGCCAGCAGCCAAGGGGGTCCCATGAGAGAGACCCAGTACTTC
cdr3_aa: CASSQGGPMRETQYF

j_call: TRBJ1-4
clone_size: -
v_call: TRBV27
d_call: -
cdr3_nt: TGTGCCAGCAGTTTAGGGGGAGAGGGTGAAAAACTGTTTTTT
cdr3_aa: CASSLGGEGEKLFF

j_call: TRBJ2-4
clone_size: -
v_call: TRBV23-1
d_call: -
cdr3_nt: TGCGCCAGCAGTCCGCGTATGGGACGGGAGGCCAAAAACATTCAGTACTTC
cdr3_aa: CASSPRMGREAKNIQYF

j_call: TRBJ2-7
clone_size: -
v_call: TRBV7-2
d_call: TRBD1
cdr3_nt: TGTGCCAGCAGCCTAATGGGACAGACCTACGAGCAGTACTTC
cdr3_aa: CASSLMGQTYEQYF

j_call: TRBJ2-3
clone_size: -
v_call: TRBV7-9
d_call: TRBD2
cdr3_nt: TGTGCCAGCAGCCCCGGGACTAGCGGGGGGCGGAGCACAGATACGCAGTATTTT
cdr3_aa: CASSPGTSGGRSTDTQYF

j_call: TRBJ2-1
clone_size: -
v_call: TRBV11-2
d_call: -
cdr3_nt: TGTGCCAGCAGCTTATGGGCCAAGGTGGAGCAGTTCTTC
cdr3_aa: CASSLWAKVEQFF

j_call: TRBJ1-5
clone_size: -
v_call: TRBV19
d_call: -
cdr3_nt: TGTGCCAGTAGTATAATACTCAATCAGCCCCAGCATTTT
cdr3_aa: CASSIILNQPQHF

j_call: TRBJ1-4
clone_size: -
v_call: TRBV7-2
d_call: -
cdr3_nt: TGTGCCAGCAGCCCAGAACCATCAACTAATGAAAAACTGTTTTTT
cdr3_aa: CASSPEPSTNEKLFF

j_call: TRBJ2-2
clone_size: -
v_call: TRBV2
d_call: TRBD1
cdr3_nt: TGTGCCAGCTCTACCGGGACAGGGGACACCGGGGAGCTGTTTTTT
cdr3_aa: CASSTGTGDTGELFF